This entry features one T cell receptor beta chain sequence. The sample is drawn from a study of blood T cell repertoires in COVID-19. TCRdb's table, derived via immunoSEQ multiplex PCR, lists solely in-frame clones and lacks some. The data show tens of thousands of clones, roughly 90% seen once. Trimming took 4 bases from V and 2 from J, leaving 10 bases between them. Germline V gene sequence: CDR1 SGHRS, CDR2 YFSETQ. The CDR3 is 13 amino acids. The sequence was obtained from a woman at least 80 years old with COVID-19, enrolled during active disease. Source material: peripheral blood. The chain recombines TRBV5-1 with TRBJ2-7; weak D call: TRBD1 (6 bases). CDR3 protein: CASSGGQTYEQYF. CDR3 coding DNA: TGCGCCAGCAGCGGTGGACAGACCTACGAGCAGTACTTC.